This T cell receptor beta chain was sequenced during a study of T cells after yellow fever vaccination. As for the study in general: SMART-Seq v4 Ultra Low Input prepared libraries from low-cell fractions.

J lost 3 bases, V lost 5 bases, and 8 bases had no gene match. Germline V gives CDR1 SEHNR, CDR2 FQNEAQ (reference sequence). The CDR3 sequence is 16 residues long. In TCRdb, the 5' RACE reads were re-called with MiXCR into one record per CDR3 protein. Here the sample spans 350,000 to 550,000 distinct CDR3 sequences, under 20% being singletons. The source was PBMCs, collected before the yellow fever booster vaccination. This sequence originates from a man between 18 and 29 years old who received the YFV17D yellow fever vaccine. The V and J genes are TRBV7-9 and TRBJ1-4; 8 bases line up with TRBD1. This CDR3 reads CASSHRTTGANEKLFF. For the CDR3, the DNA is TGTGCCAGCAGCCACAGGACGACAGGGGCTAATGAAAAACTGTTTTTT.